These 23 T cell receptor beta chains were all obtained from the same sample, sequenced in a study of T-cell reconstitution after alpha-beta-depleted transplantation in children. Researchers prepared the TCRbeta library using unique molecular identifiers, the study reports. A single record per CDR3 protein comes from TCRdb applying MiXCR to the PCR reads. The sample records more than 400,000 distinct CDR3 sequences, roughly 11% being singletons. The source was PBMCs, mostly from graft donor cells, collected 180 days after TCRalphabeta/CD19-depleted stem cell transplant. These receptors all stem from a female patient between 2 and 15 years old who had a stem cell transplant for aplastic anemia, so the T cells may come from the graft donor.

In this sample, this clonotype turned up a few times. This chain links TRBV29-1 with TRBJ2-3; 10 bases align to TRBD2. The CDR3 is made up of 15 amino acids. Germline CDR1 SQVTM, CDR2 ANQGSEA. V dropped 6 bases and J dropped 6; count of bases not matched to a gene: 12. The CDR3 DNA reads as TGCAGCGTCGCGGGGCCAGCGGGGGGGGCGGATACGCAGTATTTT. It encodes CSVAGPAGGADTQYF.

This clonotype was observed a few times. The genes are TRBV20-1 and TRBJ2-1, with a tentative D call TRBD2 (6 bases). Trimming stripped 5 bases from V and 7 bases from J, with 18 bases between. CDR3 size: 14 residues. CDR1 and CDR2 (germline): DFQATT, SNEGSKA (reference sequence). This chain's CDR3 is CSAPSVGGRNEQFF. The CDR3, as DNA: TGCAGTGCTCCTAGCGTGGGGGGTAGAAATGAGCAGTTCTTC.

This clonotype was detected only a few times. The chain recombines TRBV14 with TRBJ1-4, with D maybe TRBD1 (5 bases). Trimming pared 5 bases from V and 7 bases from J, leaving 11 bases between. Germline loops: CDR1 SGHDN, CDR2 FVKESK. The CDR3 has 13 amino acids. The CDR3: CASSFGDAEKLFF. The CDR3 bases are TGTGCCAGCAGCTTTGGGGACGCTGAAAAACTGTTTTTT. The whole variable domain, filled in from reference TRBV14 and TRBJ1-4, reads EAGVTQFPSHSVIEKGQTVTLRCDPISGHDNLYWYRRVMGKEIKFLLHFVKESKQDESGMPNNRFLAERTGGTYSTLKVQPAELEDSGVYFCASSFGDAEKLFFGSGTQLSVL.

The chain links TRBV6-2 or TRBV6-3 to TRBJ2-3; 8 nucleotides match TRBD2. Unmatched junction bases numbered 12, after V lost 6 bases and J lost 4 bases. Germline lookup yields CDR1 MNHEY and CDR2 SVGEGT. The CDR3 loop spans 16 amino acids. The CDR3 is CASRQAGASGADTQYF. The CDR3 coding sequence is TGTGCCAGCAGGCAAGCGGGAGCTAGTGGGGCAGATACGCAGTATTTT.

V gene TRBV4-1 combines with J gene TRBJ2-3, with 8 nucleotides matching TRBD2. With V trimmed by 0 bases and J by 5 bases, 10 bases remained unmatched. CDR1 MGHRA and CDR2 YSYEKL come from the germline V gene. This CDR3 has 17 residues. The DNA of the CDR3 is TGCGCCAGCAGCCAAGATATAACGGGAGGGCCAAGAGATACGCAGTATTTT. It yields the protein CASSQDITGGPRDTQYF.

This clonotype was detected ten times or more. For the CDR3, the DNA is TGTGCCACTCCCCCTCGGGACAGGGGGCTTCCGAACACCGGGGAGCTGTTTTTT. Translated, it gives CATPPRDRGLPNTGELFF. This chain links TRBV25-1 with TRBJ2-2, with 12 bases identical to TRBD1. The junction had 12 bases not matched to a gene; V was cut back by 10 bases and J by 0 bases. CDR1 and CDR2 (germline): MGHDK, SYGVNS. The CDR3 is 18 residues long.

Remarks on this clonotype: Its ends do not fully match the called genes, so a read error is possible. The genes are TRBV12-3 or TRBV12-4 and TRBJ1-5; unclear D gene. This CDR3 comprises 14 residues. The chain's CDR3 is CATSLSRSNQPQHF. CDR3 bases: TGTGCCACCAGTTTATCACGAAGCAATCAGCCCCAGCATTTT.

The chain employs TRBV29-1 and TRBJ1-1; D is possibly TRBD1 (5 bases). Germline CDR1 SQVTM, CDR2 ANQGSEA. There are 12 residues in the CDR3. V shed 7 bases and J shed 3 bases, with 12 bases lying between them. The CDR3 here is CSGRVGYTEAFF. The CDR3 DNA is TGCAGCGGCAGGGTGGGTTACACTGAAGCTTTCTTT.

The genes are TRBV7-2 and TRBJ1-1; maybe TRBD1 (5 bases). The CDR3 runs 13 residues. The ends were cut back, 4 bases at V and 4 bases at J, with 10 bases in the middle. Per germline, CDR1 SGHTA and CDR2 FQGNSA. The CDR3 DNA reads TGTGCCAGCAGCTCCCAGGGATCCACTGAAGCTTTCTTT. It codes for CASSSQGSTEAFF.

This clonotype was picked up a small number of times. DNA of the CDR3: TGTGCCAGCAGCTCAGTGGGACTAGCGGGAGTATCCTACAATGAGCAGTTCTTC. Its protein is CASSSVGLAGVSYNEQFF. The chain is built from TRBV7-6 and TRBJ2-1; 14 positions match TRBD2. The CDR3 consists of 18 residues. Losses at the gene ends were 4 bases for V and 1 base for J; bases not matched to a gene: 6. Germline-derived CDR1 and CDR2 are SGHVS and FNYEAQ.

The rearrangement links TRBV4-2 to TRBJ2-7; D is uncertain. The CDR3 is 14 amino acids. The germline CDR1 and CDR2 sequences are LGHNA and YNFKEQ. V was pared by 1 base and J by 5 bases, with 12 bases between. The CDR3 nucleotides read TGTGCCAGCAGCCAAGGATTCAGGACCGACGAGCAGTACTTC. Residues: CASSQGFRTDEQYF.

The chain links TRBV29-1 to TRBJ2-5, with a tentative D call TRBD1 (5 bases). This CDR3 contains 13 residues. Trimming took 0 bases from V and 8 from J, leaving 13 bases between them. Germline V gives CDR1 SQVTM, CDR2 ANQGSEA. CDR3 DNA sequence: TGCAGCGTTGAAGATCAGGGTCCTGAAACCCAGTACTTC. Its protein is CSVEDQGPETQYF. The whole variable domain, remainder taken from reference TRBV29-1 and TRBJ2-5, is SAVISQKPSRDICQRGTSLTIQCQVDSQVTMMFWYRQQPGQSLTLIATANQGSEATYESGFVIDKFPISRPNLTFSTLTVSNMSPEDSSIYLCSVEDQGPETQYFGPGTRLLVL.

This clonotype was counted at least ten times. The chain links TRBV6-5 to TRBJ1-2; tentative D call: TRBD1 (6 bases). V lost 7 bases, J lost 3 bases, and 18 bases lay in between. Germline V gene lookup returns CDR1 MNHEY and CDR2 SVGAGI. The CDR3 spans 15 residues. CDR3 protein: CASKPGGRGDYGYTF. In nucleotides, the CDR3 is TGTGCCAGCAAACCGGGGGGGCGCGGAGACTATGGCTACACCTTC.

This clonotype came up many times. The CDR3 DNA reads TGCAGTGCTAAGACAGGGGATGAAGGATATAGCAATCAGCCCCAGCATTTT. This codes for CSAKTGDEGYSNQPQHF. V gene TRBV20-1 combines with J gene TRBJ1-5; 8 positions agree with TRBD1. V was clipped by 4 bases and J by 0 bases; unmatched bases: 11. Germline assignment: CDR1 DFQATT and CDR2 SNEGSKA (reference sequence). CDR3 length: 17 amino acids.

This chain joins TRBV29-1 and TRBJ2-4, with TRBD2 matching 8 bases. This CDR3 spans 16 amino acids. Germline loops: CDR1 SQVTM, CDR2 ANQGSEA. V shed 7 bases and J 9 bases; nucleotides not matched to a gene: 20. The CDR3 nucleotides are TGCAGCGCCCCCGTGGCGGGGGGCGGGGGAGGACTCATTCAGTACTTC. Protein product: CSAPVAGGGGGLIQYF.

The V gene is TRBV29-1, the J gene TRBJ2-7, with D unresolved. Deletions cut 4 bases from V and 0 bases from J, with 16 bases between. The length of the CDR3 is 15 residues. Germline V gene lookup returns CDR1 SQVTM and CDR2 ANQGSEA. In DNA form, the CDR3 reads TGCAGCGTTGGACACTCGGGTAGGAGCTCCTACGAGCAGTACGTC. Translating gives CSVGHSGRSSYEQYV.

This clonotype appeared a few times. The V and J genes are TRBV28 and TRBJ2-3; 9 positions match TRBD2. The CDR3 is made up of 16 amino acids. J was trimmed by 4 bases and V by 6 bases; bases with no gene match: 11. Looked up from germline, CDR1 is MDHEN and CDR2 is SYDVKM. The DNA of the CDR3 is TGTGCCAGCAGGCCGCCCGAAGCGGGAGGCGCAGATACGCAGTATTTT. Translated: CASRPPEAGGADTQYF. The full variable domain, with the rest looked up from reference TRBV28 and TRBJ2-3, is DVKVTQSSRYLVKRTGEKVFLECVQDMDHENMFWYRQDPGLGLRLIYFSYDVKMKEKGDIPEGYSVSREKKERFSLILESASTNQTSMYLCASRPPEAGGADTQYFGPGTRLTVL.

This clonotype has just a few counts. The chain is built from TRBV12-3 or TRBV12-4 and TRBJ2-7; TRBD1 agrees at 8 bases. After removal of 6 bases from V and 2 bases from J, the junction contained 6 bases not matched to a gene. The CDR3 contains 14 residues. The CDR3 bases are TGTGCCAGCAGCCACCGACAGGGGCCCTACGAGCAGTACTTC. This codes for CASSHRQGPYEQYF.

This clonotype was counted many times. The chain is built from TRBV29-1 and TRBJ2-1, with D possibly matching TRBD1 (6 bases). Germline V gene data show CDR1 as SQVTM and CDR2 as ANQGSEA. This CDR3 has 13 amino acids. Deletions cut 7 bases from V and 2 bases from J, with 12 bases between. The CDR3 is CSGGGDAYNEQFF. For the CDR3, the DNA is TGCAGCGGTGGGGGCGATGCCTACAATGAGCAGTTCTTC.

The chain carries TRBV7-9 and TRBJ1-3; D unresolved. The CDR3 is 16 amino acids. The V end was cut by 2 bases, the J end by 2 bases, with 13 bases between. Germline V lookup: CDR1 SEHNR, CDR2 FQNEAQ (reference sequence). The CDR3 DNA reads as TGTGCCAGCAGCTTATCCTATGGCGGACCTGGAAACACCATATATTTT. Translating it yields CASSLSYGGPGNTIYF.

The V and J genes are TRBV5-1 and TRBJ1-1; possibly TRBD1 for D (5 bases). CDR1 and CDR2 (germline): SGHRS, YFSETQ. The CDR3 has 17 amino acids. V was shortened by 4 bases and J by 3 bases, with 22 bases between the two germline ends. The CDR3: CASSLESGTSKDTEAFF. The CDR3 DNA reads TGCGCCAGCAGCCTGGAATCAGGGACTAGCAAGGACACTGAAGCTTTCTTT. Full variable domain (rest looked up from reference TRBV5-1 and TRBJ1-1): KAGVTQTPRYLIKTRGQQVTLSCSPISGHRSVSWYQQTPGQGLQFLFEYFSETQRNKGNFPGRFSGRQFSNSRSEMNVSTLELGDSALYLCASSLESGTSKDTEAFFGQGTRLTVV.

Points on this clonotype: A much more abundant neighbour one base away suggests this may be a read error. This chain joins TRBV7-8 and TRBJ2-3; D is uncertain. V dropped 4 bases and J dropped 2 bases, with 4 bases sitting between them. Germline CDR1 and CDR2: SGHVS and FQNEAQ. The CDR3 covers 12 residues. CDR3 sequence (DNA): TGTGCCAGCAGCTACATCACAGATACGCAGTATTTT. It specifies CASSYITDTQYF. Full variable domain (remainder filled in from reference TRBV7-8 and TRBJ2-3): GAGVSQSPRYKVAKRGQDVALRCDPISGHVSLFWYQQALGQGPEFLTYFQNEAQLDKSGLPSDRFFAERPEGSVSTLKIQRTQQEDSAVYLCASSYITDTQYFGPGTRLTVL.

The gene calls are TRBV11-2 and TRBJ2-3; D is possibly TRBD1 or TRBD2 (5 bases each). With 5 bases removed from V and 6 bases from J, the gap between germline ends came to 12 bases. The V gene's germline CDR1 is SGHAT and CDR2 FQNNGV. The CDR3 is made up of 13 amino acids. CDR3 region: CASSGNWGDTQYF. The CDR3 DNA is TGTGCCAGCAGCGGCAATTGGGGGGATACGCAGTATTTT.